This T cell receptor (beta chain) was captured by sequencing in a study of blood T cell repertoires in COVID-19. For the study at large: The United States, Italy and Spain were the sources of the acute and convalescent COVID-19 samples. PBMCs, B-cell-depleted T cells, or T cells were the source of the cDNA or gDNA that made up the material.

Original analysis: Reference gene primer amplification gave estimated nucleated cell counts. Data came from immunoSEQ multiplex PCR; TCRdb stores just in-frame clones and leaves some out. D and trimming were read from the DNA, whereas the V and J calls and clone size are those reported in that table. The sample records about 180,000 clones, approximately 83% being singletons. This CDR3 has 13 amino acids. V shed 3 bases and J shed 2 bases, with 8 bases lying between them. This clonotype was sampled from a man in his fifties or sixties with active or convalescent COVID-19. The sequenced sample was peripheral blood. The chain uses TRBV12-3 or TRBV12-4 and TRBJ2-7; the D gene is possibly TRBD2 (5 bases). This CDR3 reads CASSFSGTYEQYF. For the CDR3, the DNA is TGTGCCAGCAGTTTCTCCGGGACCTACGAGCAGTACTTC.